This passage covers 20 T cell receptor beta chains from one sample sequenced in a study of blood T cell repertoires in COVID-19. The table came from immunoSEQ multiplex PCR; TCRdb's copy has only in-frame clones and leaves some out. The sample includes roughly 46,000 clones, around 83% of them seen just once. The sample comprised PBMCs or T cells enriched from blood (not recorded which). These receptors came from a woman between 45 and 65 years old who had recovered from COVID-19.

The chain carries TRBV19 and TRBJ2-3; 8 bases line up with TRBD1. The CDR3 is made up of 14 amino acids. CDR1 and CDR2 from the germline V gene are LNHDA and SQIVND (reference sequence). Germline trimming cut 5 bases from V and 4 bases from J; bases unmatched to any gene: 5. CDR3 coding DNA: TGTGCCAGTAGTCGGACAGGGAATCCAGATACGCAGTATTTT. It translates to CASSRTGNPDTQYF. Filled out from reference TRBV19 and TRBJ2-3, the complete variable domain reads DGGITQSPKYLFRKEGQNVTLSCEQNLNHDAMYWYRQDPGQGLRLIYYSQIVNDFQKGDIAEGYSVSREKKESFPLTVTSAQKNPTAFYLCASSRTGNPDTQYFGPGTRLTVL.

CDR3 DNA sequence: TGCGCCAGCAATGGGGCGGGGCCCGGCTACACCTTC. It is translated as CASNGAGPGYTF. The chain uses TRBV10-2 and TRBJ1-2, with a tentative D call TRBD1 (5 bases). V was shortened by 7 bases and J by 8 bases, with 14 bases between the two germline ends. Germline V lookup: CDR1 WSHSY, CDR2 SAAADI. The CDR3 totals 12 residues.

CDR3 sequence reads: CASSRQGRKETQYF. The CDR3 coding sequence is TGTGCCAGCAGTCGACAGGGGAGGAAAGAGACCCAGTACTTC. The chain has TRBV6-5 and TRBJ2-5; 8 nucleotides line up with TRBD1. The CDR3 extends over 14 amino acids. V gave up 5 bases and J gave up 3 bases; unmatched junction bases: 5. The germline V gene has CDR1 MNHEY and CDR2 SVGAGI.

This rearrangement joins TRBV28 to TRBJ2-7; 7 nucleotides line up with TRBD2. The CDR3 is made up of 14 amino acids. Germline trimming cut 5 bases from V and 5 bases from J; bases unmatched to any gene: 9. CDR1 is MDHEN and CDR2 is SYDVKM in the germline V gene. The CDR3: CASSGGGPRNEQYF. The CDR3 DNA reads TGTGCCAGCAGTGGGGGAGGGCCTAGGAACGAGCAGTACTTC.

This clone was picked up one time. This chain connects TRBV6-5 to TRBJ1-2; D remains ambiguous. CDR3 length equals 14 residues. V was shortened by 0 bases and J by 0 bases, with 5 bases between the two germline ends. Per germline, CDR1 MNHEY and CDR2 SVGAGI. DNA for the CDR3: TGTGCCAGCAGTTACTCCGGAGCTAACTATGGCTACACCTTC. Protein: CASSYSGANYGYTF.

The chain carries TRBV28 and TRBJ1-6; TRBD1 might be the D (5 bases). Germline V lookup: CDR1 MDHEN, CDR2 SYDVKM. This CDR3 has 15 amino acids. V lost 3 bases and J lost 3, with 9 bases in between. In DNA form, the CDR3 reads TGTGCCAGCAGTTTTGAAGGGGTCTATAATTCACCCCTCCACTTT. The encoded protein is CASSFEGVYNSPLHF.

The rearrangement uses TRBV27 and TRBJ2-3; 9 bases agree with TRBD1. This CDR3 contains 15 residues. Trimming removed 5 bases from V and 4 bases from J; junction bases left unmatched: 7. The V gene's germline CDR1 is MNHEY and CDR2 SMNVEV (reference sequence). Here the CDR3 DNA reads TGTGCCAGCAGTCCGAACAGGGGGCTCGCAGATACGCAGTATTTT. It yields the protein CASSPNRGLADTQYF.

CDR3 nucleotides: TGTGCCAGCGGACAGGGGATGGGGGAAAAACTGTTTTTT. Residues: CASGQGMGEKLFF. This chain links TRBV27 with TRBJ1-4, with 9 positions matching TRBD1. Germline lookup yields CDR1 MNHEY and CDR2 SMNVEV (reference sequence). The CDR3 sequence is 13 residues long. J lost 8 bases, V lost 8 bases, and 6 bases had no gene match.

The chain carries TRBV4-3 and TRBJ1-1; D gene uncertain. This CDR3 region has 14 residues. The germline CDR1 and CDR2 sequences are LGHNA and YSLEER. Trimming shortened V by 1 base and J by 2 bases, and 8 bases separated the two germline ends. In DNA, the CDR3 is TGCGCCAGCAGCCAAGTATCCTTTAACACTGAAGCTTTCTTT. Translating it yields CASSQVSFNTEAFF.

This chain links TRBV7-2 with TRBJ2-1; 7 nucleotides align to TRBD1. Per germline, CDR1 SGHTA and CDR2 FQGNSA. This CDR3 region has 18 residues. Losses at the gene ends were 5 bases for V and 12 bases for J; bases not matched to a gene: 25. CDR3 amino acids: CASSTVYWDSFGARVQFF. As DNA, the CDR3 is TGTGCCAGCAGCACTGTTTACTGGGACAGCTTTGGGGCTCGGGTGCAGTTCTTC. Using reference TRBV7-2 and TRBJ2-1 for the parts outside the CDR3, the full variable domain is GAGVSQSPSNKVTEKGKDVELRCDPISGHTALYWYRQSLGQGLEFLIYFQGNSAPDKSGLPSDRFSAERTGGSVSTLTIQRTQQEDSAVYLCASSTVYWDSFGARVQFFGPGTRLTVL.

The V gene is TRBV5-1, the J gene TRBJ2-7; TRBD1 matches at 7 bases. J gave up 5 bases and V 3 bases, and 14 bases lay outside the gene matches. Germline CDR1 reads SGHRS; CDR2 reads YFSETQ. The CDR3 is 16 residues long. The CDR3 DNA reads as TGCGCCAGCAGCTGGGGGCGAAGACAGGGAATCGACGAGCAGTACTTC. Encoded protein: CASSWGRRQGIDEQYF. Full variable domain (rest looked up from reference TRBV5-1 and TRBJ2-7): KAGVTQTPRYLIKTRGQQVTLSCSPISGHRSVSWYQQTPGQGLQFLFEYFSETQRNKGNFPGRFSGRQFSNSRSEMNVSTLELGDSALYLCASSWGRRQGIDEQYFGPGTRLTVT.

This clone was seen just once. The rearrangement uses TRBV7-9 and TRBJ2-1; 12 nucleotides agree with TRBD2. After removal of 5 bases from V and 6 bases from J, the junction contained 8 bases not matched to a gene. This CDR3 is built from 16 residues. From germline, CDR1 is SEHNR and CDR2 FQNEAQ (reference sequence). The DNA for the CDR3 is TGTGCCAGCAGCCCGCCTGGGACTAGCGGGTTCAATGAGCAGTTCTTC. Translated, it gives CASSPPGTSGFNEQFF.

J is TRBJ2-1 and V is TRBV10-3; 13 nucleotides match TRBD2. CDR3 size: 17 residues. Germline loops: CDR1 ENHRY, CDR2 SYGVKD. With 3 bases clipped from V and 4 bases from J, the junction kept 6 bases outside the gene matches. In DNA form, the CDR3 reads TGTGCCATCAGTGACCCCGGGGGACTAGCGGGGTACAATGAGCAGTTCTTC. Translating it yields CAISDPGGLAGYNEQFF.

This chain connects TRBV6-2 or TRBV6-3 to TRBJ1-2; D not resolved. V lost 3 bases and J lost 5, with 10 bases in between. Per germline, CDR1 MNHEY and CDR2 SVGEGT. The CDR3 is made up of 13 amino acids. The CDR3 spells CASSYSGEYGYTF. CDR3 DNA sequence: TGTGCCAGCAGTTATTCGGGTGAATATGGCTACACCTTC.

The chain joins TRBV20-1 to TRBJ2-7, with TRBD2 matching 12 bases. The CDR3 loop spans 15 amino acids. Germline V lookup: CDR1 DFQATT, CDR2 SNEGSKA (reference sequence). Trimming removed 3 bases from V and 2 bases from J; junction bases left unmatched: 5. Here the CDR3 reads CSASPASGGAYEQYF. The CDR3 DNA reads TGCAGTGCTAGTCCGGCTAGCGGGGGGGCCTACGAGCAGTACTTC.

The chain couples TRBV4-1 to TRBJ1-2; 8 bases fit TRBD1. Germline CDR1 and CDR2: MGHRA and YSYEKL. The CDR3 covers 13 residues. Trimming took 2 bases from V and 6 from J; bases not matched to a gene: 2. CDR3 loop: CASSQTGGNGYTF. CDR3 DNA sequence: TGCGCCAGCAGCCAAACAGGGGGGAATGGCTACACCTTC.

The V call is TRBV6-5, the J call TRBJ1-1; D possibly corresponds to TRBD1 (6 bases). Germline V gene lookup returns CDR1 MNHEY and CDR2 SVGAGI. CDR3 length equals 15 residues. Trimming removed 5 bases from V and 0 bases from J, with 13 bases in between. CDR3 bases: TGTGCCAGCAGTCGTCCCGGGACATTGAACACTGAAGCTTTCTTT. The encoded protein is CASSRPGTLNTEAFF.

The chain has TRBV25-1 and TRBJ1-2, with TRBD1 matching 7 bases. V lost 9 bases, J lost 3 bases, and 16 bases stayed unmatched. Germline V gives CDR1 MGHDK, CDR2 SYGVNS. CDR3 length: 16 amino acids. The CDR3 bases are TGTGCCAGTACCGGGACAGATAAGAACCCACACTATGGCTACACCTTC. This codes for CASTGTDKNPHYGYTF.

In its sample, this clone was seen once. The chain joins TRBV5-1 to TRBJ2-2; D is unresolved. The germline V gene has CDR1 SGHRS and CDR2 YFSETQ. The CDR3 contains 14 residues. V was shortened by 5 bases and J by 0 bases, with 8 bases between the two germline ends. DNA of the CDR3: TGCGCCAGCAGTTACAATGCGAACACCGGGGAGCTGTTTTTT. Translating gives CASSYNANTGELFF.

This clone was observed a single time. This CDR3 is CASSLASGSGNTIYF. In DNA, the CDR3 is TGTGCCAGCAGCTTAGCCTCAGGGTCTGGAAACACCATATATTTT. The rearrangement joins TRBV7-9 to TRBJ1-3, with D possibly matching TRBD1 (5 bases). Trimming shortened V by 0 bases and J by 1 base, and 7 bases separated the two germline ends. CDR1 and CDR2 (germline): SEHNR, FQNEAQ (reference sequence). The length of the CDR3 is 15 residues. Using reference TRBV7-9 and TRBJ1-3 for the parts outside the CDR3, the full variable domain is DTGVSQNPRHKITKRGQNVTFRCDPISEHNRLYWYRQTLGQGPEFLTYFQNEAQLEKSRLLSDRFSAERPKGSFSTLEIQRTEQGDSAMYLCASSLASGSGNTIYFGEGSWLTVV.